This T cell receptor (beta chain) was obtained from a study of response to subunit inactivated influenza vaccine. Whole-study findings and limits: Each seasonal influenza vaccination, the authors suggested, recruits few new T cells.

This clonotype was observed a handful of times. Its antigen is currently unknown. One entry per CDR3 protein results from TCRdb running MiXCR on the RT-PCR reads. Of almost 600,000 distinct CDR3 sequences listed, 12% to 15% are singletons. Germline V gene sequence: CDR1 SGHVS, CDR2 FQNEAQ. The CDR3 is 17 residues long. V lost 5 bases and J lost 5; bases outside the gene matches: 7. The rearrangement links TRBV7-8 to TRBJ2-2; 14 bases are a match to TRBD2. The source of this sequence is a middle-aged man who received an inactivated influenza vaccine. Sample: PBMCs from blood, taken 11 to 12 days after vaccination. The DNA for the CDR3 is TGTGCCAGCAGCCCAGCGACTAGCGGGAGGGCTACCGGGGAGCTGTTTTTT. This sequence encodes CASSPATSGRATGELFF.